The entry below gives a single T cell receptor (beta chain) sequence along with its context. Its antigen is not identified. The data belong to a study of cytomegalovirus exposure and HLA in healthy donors. Points from the study as a whole: Accurate prediction of HLA-A and HLA-B alleles (for most subjects) was reportedly achieved from TCR beta sequences. A cluster of highly shared sequence variants was likely a sequencing artifact. Earlier analysis yielded a pattern in which most TCR beta V segments were productive about 90% or about 30% of the time.

Primers for the PCR totalled 60 Vbeta and 13 Jbeta. As originally analysed: In a later analysis, 75 million to 95 million unique TCR beta chains included roughly 11 million shared by two or more donors. Repertoires were generated with immunoSEQ multiplex PCR, while TCRdb's copy carries only in-frame clones and drops some. Clone size and V and J calls were adopted from that table, with D and trimming inferred from the DNA. The data show approximately 180,000 clones, about an eighth seen once. The length of the CDR3 is 13 residues. V shed 0 bases and J shed 5 bases, with 7 bases lying between them. Looked up from germline, CDR1 is MGHRA and CDR2 is YSYEKL.

The V call is TRBV4-1, the J call TRBJ1-1, with D unclear. The source material was PBMCs. The sequence derives from a man over 45 in good health and CMV-seropositive. CDR3 in amino acids: CASSQDQATEAFF. The CDR3 region has the DNA TGCGCCAGCAGCCAAGATCAGGCAACTGAAGCTTTCTTT.